This TCR beta chain was sequenced in a study of blood T cell repertoires in COVID-19. Overall study context: Sources were T cells, B-cell-depleted T cells, or PBMCs; the material itself was cDNA or gDNA.

Original processing notes: Reference gene primer amplification gave estimated nucleated cell counts. TCRdb's table, derived via immunoSEQ multiplex PCR, lists solely in-frame clones and lacks some. The DNA gave D and trimming, while V, J and clone size come from that table. The table has approximately 210,000 clones, around 88% seen once; the top ten hold roughly 14%. Categorization into cohorts depended on clinical history that participants reported. CDR1 is KGHSH and CDR2 is LQKENI in the germline V gene. The CDR3 consists of 15 residues. V was trimmed by 3 bases and J by 4 bases, leaving 13 bases between them.

The V and J genes are TRBV18 and TRBJ2-1; D perhaps matches TRBD1 (5 bases). The TCR originated in a woman between 50 and 59 years old with acute COVID-19. The source material was PBMCs or T cells enriched from blood (not recorded which). In nucleotides, the CDR3 is TGTGCCAGCTCACCCGATCCGAACAGGTACAATGAGCAGTTCTTC. Its protein is CASSPDPNRYNEQFF. The full variable domain, its missing parts supplied by reference TRBV18 and TRBJ2-1, is NAGVMQNPRHLVRRRGQEARLRCSPMKGHSHVYWYRQLPEEGLKFMVYLQKENIIDESGMPKERFSAEFPKEGPSILRIQQVVRGDSAAYFCASSPDPNRYNEQFFGPGTRLTVL.